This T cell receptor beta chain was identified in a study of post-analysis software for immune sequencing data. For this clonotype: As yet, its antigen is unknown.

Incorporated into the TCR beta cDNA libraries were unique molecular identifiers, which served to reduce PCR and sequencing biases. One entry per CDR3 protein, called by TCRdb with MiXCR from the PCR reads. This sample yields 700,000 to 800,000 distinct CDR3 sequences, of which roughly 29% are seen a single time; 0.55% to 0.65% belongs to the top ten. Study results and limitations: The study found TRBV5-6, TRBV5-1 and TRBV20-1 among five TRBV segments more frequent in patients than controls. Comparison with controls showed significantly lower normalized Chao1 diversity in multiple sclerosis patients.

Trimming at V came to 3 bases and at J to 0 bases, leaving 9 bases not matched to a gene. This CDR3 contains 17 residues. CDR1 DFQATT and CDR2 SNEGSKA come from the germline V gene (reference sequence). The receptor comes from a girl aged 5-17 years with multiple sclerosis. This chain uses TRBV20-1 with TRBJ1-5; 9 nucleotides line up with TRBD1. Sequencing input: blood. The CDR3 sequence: CSASGGQGAYSNQPQHF. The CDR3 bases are TGCAGTGCTAGTGGGGGACAGGGCGCATATAGCAATCAGCCCCAGCATTTT.